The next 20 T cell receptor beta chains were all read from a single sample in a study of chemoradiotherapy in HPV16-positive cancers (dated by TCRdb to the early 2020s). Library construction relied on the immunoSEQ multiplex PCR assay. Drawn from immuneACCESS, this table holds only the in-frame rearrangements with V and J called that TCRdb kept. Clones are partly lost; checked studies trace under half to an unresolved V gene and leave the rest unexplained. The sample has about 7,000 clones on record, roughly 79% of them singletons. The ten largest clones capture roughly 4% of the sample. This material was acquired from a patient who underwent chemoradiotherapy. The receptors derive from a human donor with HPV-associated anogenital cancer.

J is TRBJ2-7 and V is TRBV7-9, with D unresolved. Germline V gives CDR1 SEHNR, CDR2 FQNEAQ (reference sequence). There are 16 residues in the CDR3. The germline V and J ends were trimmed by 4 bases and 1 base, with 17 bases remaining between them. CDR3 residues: CASSSGLGVQSYEQYF. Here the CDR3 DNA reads TGTGCCAGCAGCTCCGGGCTTGGGGTCCAATCCTACGAGCAGTACTTC.

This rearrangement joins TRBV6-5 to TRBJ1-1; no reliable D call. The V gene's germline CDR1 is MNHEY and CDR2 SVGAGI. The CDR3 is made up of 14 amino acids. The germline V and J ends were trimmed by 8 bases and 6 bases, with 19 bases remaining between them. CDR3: CASGMGSSGAEAFF. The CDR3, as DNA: TGTGCCAGCGGAATGGGGTCAAGCGGCGCTGAAGCTTTCTTT.

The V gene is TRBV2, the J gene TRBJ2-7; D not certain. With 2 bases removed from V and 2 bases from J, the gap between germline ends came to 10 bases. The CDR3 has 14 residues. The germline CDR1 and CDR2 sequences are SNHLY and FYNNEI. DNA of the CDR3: TGTGCCAGCAGTGAAATACGTGTCACCTACGAGCAGTACTTC. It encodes CASSEIRVTYEQYF. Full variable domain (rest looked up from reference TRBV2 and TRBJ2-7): EPEVTQTPSHQVTQMGQEVILRCVPISNHLYFYWYRQILGQKVEFLVSFYNNEISEKSEIFDDQFSVERPDGSNFTLKIRSTKLEDSAMYFCASSEIRVTYEQYFGPGTRLTVT.

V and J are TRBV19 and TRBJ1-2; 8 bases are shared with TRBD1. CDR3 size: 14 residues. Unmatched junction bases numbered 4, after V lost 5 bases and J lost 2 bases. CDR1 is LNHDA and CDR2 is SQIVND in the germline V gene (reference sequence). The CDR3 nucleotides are TGTGCCAGTAGTCTGACAGGGGCGAACTATGGCTACACCTTC. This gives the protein CASSLTGANYGYTF.

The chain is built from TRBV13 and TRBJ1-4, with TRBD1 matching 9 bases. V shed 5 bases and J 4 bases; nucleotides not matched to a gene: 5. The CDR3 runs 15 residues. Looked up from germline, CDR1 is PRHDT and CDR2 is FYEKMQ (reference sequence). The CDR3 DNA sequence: TGTGCCAGCAGCCAGAACAGGGGGCGTAATGAAAAACTGTTTTTT. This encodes CASSQNRGRNEKLFF.

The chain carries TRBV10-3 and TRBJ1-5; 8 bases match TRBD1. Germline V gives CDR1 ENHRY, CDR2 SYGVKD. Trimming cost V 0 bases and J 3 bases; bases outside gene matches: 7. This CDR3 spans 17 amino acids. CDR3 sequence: CAISESKGQGINQPQHF. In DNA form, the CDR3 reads TGTGCCATCAGTGAGTCGAAAGGACAGGGAATCAATCAGCCCCAGCATTTT.

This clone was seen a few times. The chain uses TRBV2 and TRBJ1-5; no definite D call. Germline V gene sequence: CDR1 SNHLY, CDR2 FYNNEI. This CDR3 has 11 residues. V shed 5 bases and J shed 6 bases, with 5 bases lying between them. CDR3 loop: CASSLFQPQHF. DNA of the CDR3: TGTGCCAGCAGTCTCTTTCAGCCCCAGCATTTT.

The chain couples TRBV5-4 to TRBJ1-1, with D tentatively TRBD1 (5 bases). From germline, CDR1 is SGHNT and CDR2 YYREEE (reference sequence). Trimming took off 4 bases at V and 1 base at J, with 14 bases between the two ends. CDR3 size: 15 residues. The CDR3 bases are TGTGCCAGCAGCCCCCCCCGGGGGACGAACACTGAAGCTTTCTTT. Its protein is CASSPPRGTNTEAFF. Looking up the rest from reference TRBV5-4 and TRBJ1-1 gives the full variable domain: ETGVTQSPTHLIKTRGQQVTLRCSSQSGHNTVSWYQQALGQGPQFIFQYYREEENGRGNFPPRFSGLQFPNYSSELNVNALELDDSALYLCASSPPRGTNTEAFFGQGTRLTVV.

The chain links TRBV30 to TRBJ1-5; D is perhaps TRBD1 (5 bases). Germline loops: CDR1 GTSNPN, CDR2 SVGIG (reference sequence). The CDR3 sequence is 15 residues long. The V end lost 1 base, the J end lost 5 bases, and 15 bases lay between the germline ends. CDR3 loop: CAWSGSGSMYQPQHF. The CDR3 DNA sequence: TGTGCCTGGAGTGGTTCAGGGTCTATGTATCAGCCCCAGCATTTT.

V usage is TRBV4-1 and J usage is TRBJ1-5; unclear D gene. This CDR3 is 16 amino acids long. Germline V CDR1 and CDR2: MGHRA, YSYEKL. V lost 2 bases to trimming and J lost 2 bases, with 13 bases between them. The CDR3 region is CASSQRVGYGNQPQHF. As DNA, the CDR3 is TGCGCCAGCAGCCAAAGGGTAGGTTATGGCAATCAGCCCCAGCATTTT.

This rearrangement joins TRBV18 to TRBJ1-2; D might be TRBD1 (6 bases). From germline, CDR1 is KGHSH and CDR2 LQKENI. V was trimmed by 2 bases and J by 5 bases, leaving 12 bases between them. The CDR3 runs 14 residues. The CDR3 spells CASSPSTGQYGYTF. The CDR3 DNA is TGTGCCAGCTCACCAAGCACTGGACAGTATGGCTACACCTTC.

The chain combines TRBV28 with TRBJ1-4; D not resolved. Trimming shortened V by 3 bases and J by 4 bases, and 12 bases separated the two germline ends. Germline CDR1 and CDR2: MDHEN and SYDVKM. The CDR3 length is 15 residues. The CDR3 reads CASSFLGPGNEKLFF. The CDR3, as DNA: TGTGCCAGCAGTTTTTTAGGACCGGGTAATGAAAAACTGTTTTTT. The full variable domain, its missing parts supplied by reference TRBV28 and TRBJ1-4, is DVKVTQSSRYLVKRTGEKVFLECVQDMDHENMFWYRQDPGLGLRLIYFSYDVKMKEKGDIPEGYSVSREKKERFSLILESASTNQTSMYLCASSFLGPGNEKLFFGSGTQLSVL.

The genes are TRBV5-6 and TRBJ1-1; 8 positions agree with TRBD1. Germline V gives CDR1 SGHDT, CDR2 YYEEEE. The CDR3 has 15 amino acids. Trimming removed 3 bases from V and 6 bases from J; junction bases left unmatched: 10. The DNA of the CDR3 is TGTGCCAGCAGCTGGCGACGACCAGGGGGCCCTGAAGCTTTCTTT. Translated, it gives CASSWRRPGGPEAFF. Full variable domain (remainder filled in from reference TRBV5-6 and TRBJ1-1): DAGVTQSPTHLIKTRGQQVTLRCSPKSGHDTVSWYQQALGQGPQFIFQYYEEEERQRGNFPDRFSGHQFPNYSSELNVNALLLGDSALYLCASSWRRPGGPEAFFGQGTRLTVV.

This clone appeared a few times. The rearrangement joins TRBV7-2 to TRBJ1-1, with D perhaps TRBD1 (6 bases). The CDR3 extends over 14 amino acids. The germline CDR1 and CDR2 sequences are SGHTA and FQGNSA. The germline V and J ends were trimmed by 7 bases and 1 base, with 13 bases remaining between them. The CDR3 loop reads CASNRDRRNTEAFF. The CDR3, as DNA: TGTGCCAGCAACCGAGACAGGAGGAACACTGAAGCTTTCTTT.

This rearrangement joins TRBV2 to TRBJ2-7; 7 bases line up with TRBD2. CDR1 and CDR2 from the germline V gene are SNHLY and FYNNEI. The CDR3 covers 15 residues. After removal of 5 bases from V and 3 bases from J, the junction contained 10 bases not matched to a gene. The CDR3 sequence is CASSTASGINYEQYF. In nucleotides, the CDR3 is TGTGCCAGCAGTACCGCCAGCGGGATTAACTACGAGCAGTACTTC.

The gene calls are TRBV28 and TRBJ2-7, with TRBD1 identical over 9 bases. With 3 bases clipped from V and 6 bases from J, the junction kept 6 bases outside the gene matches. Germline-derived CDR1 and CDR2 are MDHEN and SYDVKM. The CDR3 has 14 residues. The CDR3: CASSLGTGSGEQYF. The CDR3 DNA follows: TGTGCCAGCAGTTTGGGGACAGGGTCCGGCGAGCAGTACTTC.

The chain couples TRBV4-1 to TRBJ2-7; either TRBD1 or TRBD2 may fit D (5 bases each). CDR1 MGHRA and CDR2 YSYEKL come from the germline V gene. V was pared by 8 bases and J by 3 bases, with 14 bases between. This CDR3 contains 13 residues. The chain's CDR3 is CASARAGSYEQYF. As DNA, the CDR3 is TGCGCCAGCGCTAGGGCAGGGAGCTACGAGCAGTACTTC.

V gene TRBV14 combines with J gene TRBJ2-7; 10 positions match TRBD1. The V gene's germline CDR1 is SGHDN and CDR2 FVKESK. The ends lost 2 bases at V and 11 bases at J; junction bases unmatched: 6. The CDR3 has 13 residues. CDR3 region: CASSQNHGQGEYF. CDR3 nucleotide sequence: TGTGCCAGCAGCCAAAACCATGGACAGGGGGAGTACTTC. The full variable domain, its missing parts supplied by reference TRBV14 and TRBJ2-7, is EAGVTQFPSHSVIEKGQTVTLRCDPISGHDNLYWYRRVMGKEIKFLLHFVKESKQDESGMPNNRFLAERTGGTYSTLKVQPAELEDSGVYFCASSQNHGQGEYFGPGTRLTVT.

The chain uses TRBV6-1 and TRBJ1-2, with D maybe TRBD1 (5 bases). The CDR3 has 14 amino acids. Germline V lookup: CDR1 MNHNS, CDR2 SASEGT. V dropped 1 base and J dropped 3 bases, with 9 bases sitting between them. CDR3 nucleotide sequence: TGTGCCAGCAGTGAAGGTCAGGGAGACTATGGCTACACCTTC. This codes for CASSEGQGDYGYTF.

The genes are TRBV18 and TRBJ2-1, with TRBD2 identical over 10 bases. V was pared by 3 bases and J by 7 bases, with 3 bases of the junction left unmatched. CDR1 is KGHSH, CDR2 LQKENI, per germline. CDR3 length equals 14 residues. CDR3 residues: CASSPGLAVNEQFF. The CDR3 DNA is TGTGCCAGCTCACCCGGACTAGCGGTTAATGAGCAGTTCTTC.